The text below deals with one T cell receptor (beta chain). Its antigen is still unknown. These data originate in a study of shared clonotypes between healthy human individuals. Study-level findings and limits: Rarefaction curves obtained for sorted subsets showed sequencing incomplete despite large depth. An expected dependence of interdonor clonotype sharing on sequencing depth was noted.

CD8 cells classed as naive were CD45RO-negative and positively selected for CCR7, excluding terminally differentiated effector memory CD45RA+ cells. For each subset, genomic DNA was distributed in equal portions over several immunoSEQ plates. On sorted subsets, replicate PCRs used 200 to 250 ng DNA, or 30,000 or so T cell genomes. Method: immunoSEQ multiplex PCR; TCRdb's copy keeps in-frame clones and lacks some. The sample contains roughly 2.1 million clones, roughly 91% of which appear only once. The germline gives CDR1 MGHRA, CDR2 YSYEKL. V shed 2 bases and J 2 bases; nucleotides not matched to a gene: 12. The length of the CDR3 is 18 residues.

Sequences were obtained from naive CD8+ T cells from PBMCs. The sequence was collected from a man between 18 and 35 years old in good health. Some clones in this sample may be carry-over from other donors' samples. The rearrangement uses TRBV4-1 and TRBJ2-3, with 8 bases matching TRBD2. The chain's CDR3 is CASSQTPASGGLTDTQYF. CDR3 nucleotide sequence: TGCGCCAGCAGCCAAACCCCCGCCTCGGGAGGGCTCACAGATACGCAGTATTTT.